This TCR beta chain emerged from a study of blood T cell repertoires in COVID-19. Study summary: Samples representing acute and convalescent COVID-19 were sourced from the United States, Italy and Spain. Nucleic acid was either cDNA or gDNA, and it came from T cells, B-cell-depleted T cells, or PBMCs.

CDR3 length: 12 residues. Germline loops: CDR1 SGDLS, CDR2 YYNGEE. Deletions cut 4 bases from V and 6 bases from J, with 10 bases between. As handled by the study authors: The authors estimated nucleated cell counts from reference gene primer amplification. Profiled with immunoSEQ multiplex PCR; TCRdb holds only in-frame clones, not every one. The V and J calls and clone size were taken over from that table, and D and trimming were inferred from the DNA. The repertoire includes 250,000 or so clones, more than 80% of them detected once, and around 6% sits in the top ten. The gene calls are TRBV9 and TRBJ2-5, with D perhaps matching TRBD1 (6 bases). The source is a human donor in a cohort sampled during active COVID-19. Input material: peripheral blood. The CDR3 loop reads CASSPQGKTQYF. CDR3 nucleotides: TGTGCCAGCAGCCCTCAGGGGAAGACCCAGTACTTC.